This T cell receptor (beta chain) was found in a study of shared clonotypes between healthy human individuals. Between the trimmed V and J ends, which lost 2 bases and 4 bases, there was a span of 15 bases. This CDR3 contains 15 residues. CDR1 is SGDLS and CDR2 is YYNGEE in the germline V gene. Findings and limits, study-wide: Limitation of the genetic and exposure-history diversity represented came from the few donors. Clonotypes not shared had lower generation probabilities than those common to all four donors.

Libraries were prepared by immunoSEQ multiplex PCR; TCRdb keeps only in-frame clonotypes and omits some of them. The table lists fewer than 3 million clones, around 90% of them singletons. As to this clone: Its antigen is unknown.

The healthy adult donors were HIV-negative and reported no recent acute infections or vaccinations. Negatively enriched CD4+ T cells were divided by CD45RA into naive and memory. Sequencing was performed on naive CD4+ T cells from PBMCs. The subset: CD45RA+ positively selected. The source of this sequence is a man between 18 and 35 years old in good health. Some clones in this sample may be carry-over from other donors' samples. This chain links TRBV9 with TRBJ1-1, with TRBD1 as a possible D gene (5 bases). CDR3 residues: CASSVGPGSSTEAFF. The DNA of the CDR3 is TGTGCCAGCAGCGTGGGACCTGGGTCCAGCACTGAAGCTTTCTTT.